Listed below are T cell receptor beta chains from one sample, sequenced in a study of blood T cell repertoires in COVID-19. The protocol was immunoSEQ multiplex PCR, while the TCRdb copy is restricted to in-frame clones and leaves out a portion. The sample has around 78,000 clones; about nine tenths are singletons. Sequencing used peripheral blood. Every receptor here comes from a human donor in a cohort sampled during active COVID-19. CDR3s include the opening cysteine and the closing phenylalanine or tryptophan. The D gene is left open where the match is weak. Not all rows give a size; the values are once, few, many and, for expanded clones, a class.

length	size	V	D	J	DNA	CDR3
17	NA	TRBV5-4	TRBD2	TRBJ2-5	TGTGCCAGCAGCTCCCGGTTCGGTAGCGGGATGCAAGAGACCCAGTACTTC	CASSSRFGSGMQETQYF
13	NA	TRBV18	NA	TRBJ1-5	TGTGCCAGCTCCAAAGGGGACAATCAGCCCCAGCATTTT	CASSKGDNQPQHF
14	NA	TRBV25-1	NA	TRBJ1-1	TGTGCCAGCAGTGATTCCTCCGTAAACACTGAAGCTTTCTTT	CASSDSSVNTEAFF
16	NA	TRBV6-2/TRBV6-3	TRBD2	TRBJ2-1	TGTGCCAGCAGTTACTCTAGCGGGAGGGATTACAATGAGCAGTTCTTC	CASSYSSGRDYNEQFF
16	NA	TRBV28	NA	TRBJ1-1	TGTGCCAGCAGTTTAGGAGTACAGGGATGGAACACTGAAGCTTTCTTT	CASSLGVQGWNTEAFF
15	once	TRBV9	TRBD2	TRBJ2-3	TGTGCCAGCAGCGTAGAGGGACTAGGTACAGATACGCAGTATTTT	CASSVEGLGTDTQYF
14	NA	TRBV5-1	NA	TRBJ1-1	TGCGCCAGCAGCCAGGGGACCTTGAACACTGAAGCTTTCTTT	CASSQGTLNTEAFF
15	NA	TRBV9	NA	TRBJ2-1	TGTGCCAGCAGCGTGGCAGAACGATTCTACAATGAGCAGTTCTTC	CASSVAERFYNEQFF
15	NA	TRBV27	TRBD1	TRBJ2-3	TGTGCCAGCAGTCCCGGGACAGGGGGCAAGGATACGCAGTATTTT	CASSPGTGGKDTQYF
15	NA	TRBV11-3	NA	TRBJ2-5	TGTGCCAGCAGCTTAATGGGGGCGGGAGAAGGGACCCAGTACTTC	CASSLMGAGEGTQYF
15	NA	TRBV3-1/TRBV3-2	TRBD1	TRBJ1-2	TGTGCCAGCAGCCCTTCTCCCGGGACAGAGAATGGCTACACCTTC	CASSPSPGTENGYTF
15	NA	TRBV9	NA	TRBJ2-7	TGTGCCAGCAGCGTAGGAGGCGGGAACTCCTACGAGCAGTACTTC	CASSVGGGNSYEQYF